Listed here is a single T cell receptor beta chain. The data stem from a study of shared clonotypes between healthy human individuals. The germline CDR1 and CDR2 sequences are SGHTA and FQGNSA. The CDR3 has 16 amino acids. V lost 5 bases, J lost 3 bases, and 19 bases lay in between. Assay execution took place at the deep level. The authors distributed each subset's genomic DNA evenly over several immunoSEQ plates. As processed by the authors: With immunoSEQ giving junction-only sequences and no quality scores, filtering differed. Clones were sequenced by immunoSEQ multiplex PCR, and TCRdb holds only the in-frame ones, with some missing. V and J calls and clone size are copied from that table; D and trimming were computed from the DNA. Here the sample spans about 490,000 clones, roughly 85% being singletons.

This sequence originates from a woman aged 40 to 50 in good health. Some clones in this sample may be carry-over from other donors' samples. Specimen: PBMCs. The genes are TRBV7-2 and TRBJ1-2; D possibly corresponds to TRBD1 (5 bases). DNA for the CDR3: TGTGCCAGCAGCACCCAACCAGGGAATCGGGACTATGGCTACACCTTC. Residues: CASSTQPGNRDYGYTF.